These 14 T cell receptor beta chains came from one sample sequenced in a study of glioma-infiltrating T cells after dendritic cell vaccination. Some clones are missing from TCRdb's copy, which holds only in-frame ones; the method was immunoSEQ multiplex PCR. The sample comprises some 100,000 clones, 75% to 85% of which are singletons, and around 5.4% rests with the top ten. The material was blood, obtained before dendritic cell vaccination. All receptors derive from a human donor with glioblastoma.

The chain recombines TRBV4-1 with TRBJ2-2; 9 bases match TRBD1. V shed 3 bases, J shed 7 bases, and the junction held 12 bases outside the gene matches. The CDR3 consists of 17 residues. Per germline, CDR1 MGHRA and CDR2 YSYEKL. The CDR3 DNA follows: TGCGCCAGCAGCCATCTTCCGGGACAGGGTAGGGGCGGGGAGCTGTTTTTT. Translated, it gives CASSHLPGQGRGGELFF.

This rearrangement joins TRBV9 to TRBJ2-3, with D unclear. Germline V gene sequence: CDR1 SGDLS, CDR2 YYNGEE. The CDR3 spans 12 residues. The V end lost 4 bases, the J end lost 2 bases, and 5 bases lay between the germline ends. The CDR3 protein is CASSSYTDTQYF. DNA for the CDR3: TGTGCCAGCAGCTCCTACACAGATACGCAGTATTTT.

This clone was detected a few times. The chain carries TRBV5-6 and TRBJ1-2; possible D gene TRBD1, 6 bases. V was cut by 4 bases and J by 3 bases, with 10 bases left in between. CDR1 and CDR2 (germline): SGHDT, YYEEEE. There are 13 residues in the CDR3. CDR3 in DNA: TGTGCCAGCAGCCGTTGGACAGACTATGGCTACACCTTC. It codes for CASSRWTDYGYTF.

In its sample, this clone was seen once. This chain uses TRBV5-1 with TRBJ2-7; possible D gene TRBD2, 6 bases. Looked up from germline, CDR1 is SGHRS and CDR2 is YFSETQ. The length of the CDR3 is 18 residues. The V end was cut by 1 base, the J end by 0 bases, with 20 bases between. CDR3 amino acids: CASSLSGGGGKSSYEQYF. CDR3 DNA sequence: TGCGCCAGCAGCTTGTCCGGGGGAGGAGGAAAGAGCTCCTACGAGCAGTACTTC.

The V call is TRBV18, the J call TRBJ1-1; 9 nucleotides match TRBD1. This CDR3 is 16 amino acids long. From germline, CDR1 is KGHSH and CDR2 LQKENI. Trimming cost V 4 bases and J 1 base; bases outside gene matches: 7. The CDR3 loop is CASSHGPDRGNTEAFF. Written as DNA, the CDR3 is TGTGCCAGCTCACATGGCCCGGACAGGGGGAACACTGAAGCTTTCTTT.

The chain carries TRBV7-3 and TRBJ1-2, with D hard to call. Germline-derived CDR1 and CDR2 are SGHTA and FQGTGA. This CDR3 has 17 residues. V lost 5 bases, J lost 5 bases, and 24 bases lay in between. CDR3 loop: CASSRVGGLREHYGYTF. CDR3 nucleotide sequence: TGTGCCAGCAGCCGAGTGGGAGGCCTTAGGGAACATTATGGCTACACCTTC.

V usage is TRBV5-1 and J usage is TRBJ1-1, with 9 bases identical to TRBD1. This CDR3 has 15 amino acids. With V trimmed by 4 bases and J by 1 base, 5 bases remained unmatched. CDR1 is SGHRS, CDR2 YFSETQ, per germline. DNA for the CDR3: TGCGCCAGCAGCCCCGGGACAGGGTGGAACACTGAAGCTTTCTTT. It is translated as CASSPGTGWNTEAFF. Full variable domain (outside the CDR3, taken from reference TRBV5-1 and TRBJ1-1): KAGVTQTPRYLIKTRGQQVTLSCSPISGHRSVSWYQQTPGQGLQFLFEYFSETQRNKGNFPGRFSGRQFSNSRSEMNVSTLELGDSALYLCASSPGTGWNTEAFFGQGTRLTVV.

The J gene is TRBJ1-2, the V gene TRBV5-1; no definite D call. CDR3 length equals 16 residues. Germline-derived CDR1 and CDR2 are SGHRS and YFSETQ. Deletions cut 4 bases from V and 9 bases from J, with 25 bases between. CDR3 protein: CASSQAAGGGEFRYTF. The CDR3 DNA follows: TGCGCCAGCAGCCAGGCCGCGGGAGGCGGTGAATTTCGCTACACCTTC.

This CDR3 reads CASSPGGATTNEKLFF. Here the CDR3 DNA reads TGTGCCAGCAGCCCCGGCGGGGCCACAACTAATGAAAAACTGTTTTTT. This chain links TRBV5-4 with TRBJ1-4, with a weak D call TRBD1 (5 bases). Germline CDR1 is SGHNT and CDR2 is YYREEE (reference sequence). V lost 4 bases to trimming and J lost 0 bases, with 13 bases between them. CDR3 length: 16 amino acids.

In nucleotides, the CDR3 is TGTGCCAGCACAGGGGGGTTCTACGAGCAGTACTTC. It encodes CASTGGFYEQYF. The rearrangement uses TRBV27 and TRBJ2-5; D possibly corresponds to TRBD1 (7 bases). The J call may not be correct, given that the DNA end is closer to TRBJ2-7. The CDR3 contains 12 residues. Germline-derived CDR1 and CDR2 are MNHEY and SMNVEV (reference sequence).

V and J are TRBV4-1 and TRBJ2-3, with 11 bases lining up with TRBD2. The CDR3 is 17 residues long. Trimming took 5 bases from V and 5 from J; bases not matched to a gene: 12. The V gene's germline CDR1 is MGHRA and CDR2 YSYEKL. For the CDR3, the DNA is TGCGCCAGCAGCTTGGGAGTAGCGGGAGGGCCAATAGATACGCAGTATTTT. Its protein product is CASSLGVAGGPIDTQYF.

V and J are TRBV5-1 and TRBJ2-7, with 8 bases matching TRBD1. The germline gives CDR1 SGHRS, CDR2 YFSETQ. The CDR3 covers 13 residues. The junction had 3 bases not matched to a gene; V was cut back by 4 bases and J by 3 bases. For the CDR3, the DNA is TGCGCCAGCAGCACACAGGGGGGCTACGAGCAGTACTTC. Translating it yields CASSTQGGYEQYF.

With regard to this clone: A junction boundary mismatches the germline segment, possibly from a read error. The V call is TRBV28, the J call TRBJ2-7; a possible D gene is TRBD1 (5 bases). This CDR3 is built from 12 residues. Looked up from germline, CDR1 is MDHEN and CDR2 is SYDVKM. CDR3 in DNA: TGTGCCAGCAGTTTAGATATTCACAGGCAATCCTTC. Protein sequence: CASSLDIHRQSF.

In its sample, this clone was seen many times. V and J are TRBV14 and TRBJ1-3; 7 positions match TRBD1. With V trimmed by 2 bases and J by 0 bases, 7 bases remained unmatched. In germline, CDR1 is SGHDN, CDR2 FVKESK. This CDR3 comprises 17 residues. CDR3 DNA: TGTGCCAGCAGCCAACTGGGACAGCCCTACTCTGGAAACACCATATATTTT. Amino acid sequence: CASSQLGQPYSGNTIYF.